Described below is a single TCR beta chain sequence and its context. This sample stems from a study of blood T cell repertoires in COVID-19. In the original analysis: How many nucleated cells were present was estimated from reference gene primer amplification. This table comes from immunoSEQ multiplex PCR, and its TCRdb copy is limited to in-frame clones, with some not included. V, J and clone size were drawn from that table, and D and trimming were deduced from the DNA. The sample yields about 250,000 clones, about 86% seen once. Between the trimmed V and J ends, which lost 8 bases and 0 bases, there was a span of 9 bases. The CDR3 is 13 residues long. Looked up from germline, CDR1 is KGHDR and CDR2 is SFDVKD.

The clonotype was recovered from an elderly man with acute or convalescent COVID-19. The chain employs TRBV24-1 and TRBJ2-5, with a possible D match to TRBD2 (6 bases). Sequencing used peripheral blood. The CDR3 bases are TGTGCCACCAACCGGAGGGACCAAGAGACCCAGTACTTC. Translation: CATNRRDQETQYF.